The clone carrying this TCR beta chain was recorded only once. The antigen is unknown. The data stem from a study of cytomegalovirus exposure and HLA in healthy donors. Overall study results and limits: Most TCR sequences were uncommon, yet certain public TCRs appeared in many donors.

PCR involved 60 Vbeta and 13 Jbeta primers. Here immunoSEQ multiplex PCR was the method, and the copy in TCRdb shows in-frame clones only, minus some. The repertoire holds 150,000 to 200,000 clones, with around 77% as singletons. Though probably carrying unrecorded immune exposures, donors were nominally healthy at sampling. This CDR3 spans 15 amino acids. CDR1 and CDR2 from the germline V gene are SQVTM and ANQGSEA. The V and J ends lost 0 bases and 4 bases, in that order; junction bases with no gene match: 6. The source of this sequence is a woman in her twenties or thirties in good health and CMV-seropositive. The specimen was PBMCs. The chain recombines TRBV29-1 with TRBJ2-3, with 8 bases matching TRBD1. CDR3: CSVEDRGRVADTQYF. CDR3 DNA: TGCAGCGTTGAAGACAGGGGGCGAGTCGCAGATACGCAGTATTTT.